The clone carrying this T cell receptor (beta chain) was seen more than once but under ten times. The germline CDR1 and CDR2 sequences are MNHNY and SVGAGI (reference sequence). The CDR3 sequence is 14 residues long. The V gene end was trimmed by 6 bases and the J gene end by 2 bases; junction bases not matched to a gene: 6. The source of the sample is a study of cytomegalovirus exposure and HLA in healthy donors. PCR amplification relied on 60 Vbeta primers (plus 13 Jbeta primers). Profiled with immunoSEQ multiplex PCR; TCRdb holds only in-frame clones, not every one. The repertoire holds 170,000 or so clones, almost 85% seen once, with 4.5% to 5.5% in the top ten. Healthy people donating bone marrow made up the donors.

Sequences were obtained from PBMCs. The receptor comes from a girl aged 10 to 17 in good health and CMV-seropositive. The chain is built from TRBV6-6 and TRBJ2-7; 8 bases are a match to TRBD1. CDR3 region: CASSRGQGTYEQYF. DNA of the CDR3: TGTGCCAGCAGCCGCGGACAGGGTACCTACGAGCAGTACTTC.